The clone carrying this TCR beta chain was detected only once. PCR involved 60 Vbeta and 13 Jbeta primers. The repertoire was sequenced with immunoSEQ multiplex PCR; TCRdb's copy has only in-frame clones and lacks some. Among roughly 93,000 clones listed, just over 75% were seen once. The data originate from a study of cytomegalovirus exposure and HLA in healthy donors. The CDR3 has 16 residues. V was trimmed by 1 base and J by 2 bases, leaving 11 bases between them. Looked up from germline, CDR1 is SGHAT and CDR2 is FQNNGV. The V gene is TRBV11-2, the J gene TRBJ2-2; possible D gene TRBD1, 5 bases. Sequencing input: PBMCs. This TCR was sampled from a young man in good health and CMV-seronegative. CDR3 sequence reads: CASSLVSTANTGELFF. Here the CDR3 DNA reads TGTGCCAGCAGCTTAGTGTCGACAGCTAACACCGGGGAGCTGTTTTTT. The whole variable domain, remainder taken from reference TRBV11-2 and TRBJ2-2, is EAGVAQSPRYKIIEKRQSVAFWCNPISGHATLYWYQQILGQGPKLLIQFQNNGVVDDSQLPKDRFSAERLKGVDSTLKIQPAKLEDSAVYLCASSLVSTANTGELFFGEGSRLTVL.